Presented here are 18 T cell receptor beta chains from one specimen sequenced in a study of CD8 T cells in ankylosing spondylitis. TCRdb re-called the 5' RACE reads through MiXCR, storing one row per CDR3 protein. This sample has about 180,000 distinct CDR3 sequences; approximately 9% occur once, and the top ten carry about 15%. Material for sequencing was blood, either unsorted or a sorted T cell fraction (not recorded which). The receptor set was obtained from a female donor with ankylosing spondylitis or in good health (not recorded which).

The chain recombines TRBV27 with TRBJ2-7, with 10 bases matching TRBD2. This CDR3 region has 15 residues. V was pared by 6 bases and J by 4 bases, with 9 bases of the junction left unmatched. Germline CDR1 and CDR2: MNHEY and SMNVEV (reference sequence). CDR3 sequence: CASRPASGSSYEQYF. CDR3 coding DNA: TGTGCCAGCAGACCAGCTAGCGGGAGTAGTTACGAGCAGTACTTC.

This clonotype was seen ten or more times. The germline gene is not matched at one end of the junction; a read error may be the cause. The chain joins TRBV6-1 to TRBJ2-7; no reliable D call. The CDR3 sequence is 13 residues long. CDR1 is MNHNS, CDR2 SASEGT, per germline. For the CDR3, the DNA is TGTGCCAGCTGTGAATCGGGCTCCTACGAGCAGTACTTC. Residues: CASCESGSYEQYF.

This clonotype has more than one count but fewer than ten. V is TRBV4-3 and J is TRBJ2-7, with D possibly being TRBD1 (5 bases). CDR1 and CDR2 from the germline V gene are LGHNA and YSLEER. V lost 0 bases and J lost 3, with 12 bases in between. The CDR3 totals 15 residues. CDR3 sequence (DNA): TGCGCCAGCAGCCAAGACAGGGTCGAAGTCTACGAGCAGTACTTC. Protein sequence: CASSQDRVEVYEQYF.

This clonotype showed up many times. The CDR3 region has the DNA TGTGCCATCAGTGGCTGGGCGGGATCGTCCTACGAGCAGTACTTC. Protein product: CAISGWAGSSYEQYF. J is TRBJ2-7 and V is TRBV10-3, with D possibly being TRBD2 (6 bases). Germline values: CDR1 ENHRY, CDR2 SYGVKD. This CDR3 region has 15 residues. Deletions cut 4 bases from V and 1 base from J, with 14 bases between.

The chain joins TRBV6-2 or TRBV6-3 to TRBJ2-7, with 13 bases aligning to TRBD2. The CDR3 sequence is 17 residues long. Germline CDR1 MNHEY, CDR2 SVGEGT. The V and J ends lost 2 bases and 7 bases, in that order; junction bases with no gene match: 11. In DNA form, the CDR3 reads TGTGCCAGCAGTTACCCCGCCGGACTAGCGGGAGCTCAAGAGCAGTACTTC. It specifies CASSYPAGLAGAQEQYF.

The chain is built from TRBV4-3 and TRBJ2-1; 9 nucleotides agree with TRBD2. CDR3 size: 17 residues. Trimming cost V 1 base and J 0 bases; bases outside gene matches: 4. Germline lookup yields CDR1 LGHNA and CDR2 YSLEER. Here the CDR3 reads CASSQGLAGYSYNEQFF. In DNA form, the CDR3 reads TGCGCCAGCAGCCAAGGCCTAGCGGGGTACTCCTACAATGAGCAGTTCTTC.

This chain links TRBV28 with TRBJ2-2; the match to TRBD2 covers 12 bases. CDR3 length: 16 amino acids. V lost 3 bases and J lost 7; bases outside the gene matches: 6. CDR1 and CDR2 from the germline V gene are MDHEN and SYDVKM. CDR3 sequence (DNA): TGTGCCAGCAGTTTTCAGACTAGCGGGAGAGGCGGGGAGCTGTTTTTT. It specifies CASSFQTSGRGGELFF.

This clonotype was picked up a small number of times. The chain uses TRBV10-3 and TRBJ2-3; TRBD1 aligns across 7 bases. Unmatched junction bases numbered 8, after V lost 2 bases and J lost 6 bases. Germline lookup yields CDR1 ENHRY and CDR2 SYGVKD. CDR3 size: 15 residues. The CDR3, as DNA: TGTGCCATCAGTGAGATAGGGGGCAGTTTCGATACGCAGTATTTT. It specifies CAISEIGGSFDTQYF.

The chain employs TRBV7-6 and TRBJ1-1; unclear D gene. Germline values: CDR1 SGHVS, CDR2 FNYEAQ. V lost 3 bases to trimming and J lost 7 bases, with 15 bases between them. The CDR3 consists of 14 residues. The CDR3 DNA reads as TGTGCCAGCAGCTTGGGAGAACAGCGGGGTGAAGCTTTCTTT. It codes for CASSLGEQRGEAFF.

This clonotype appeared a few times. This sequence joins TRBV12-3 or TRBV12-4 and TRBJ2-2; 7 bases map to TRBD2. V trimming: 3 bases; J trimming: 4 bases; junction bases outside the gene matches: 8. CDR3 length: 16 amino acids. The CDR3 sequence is CASSLLAGAPTGELFF. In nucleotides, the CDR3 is TGTGCCAGCAGTTTGTTGGCGGGAGCCCCCACCGGGGAGCTGTTTTTT.

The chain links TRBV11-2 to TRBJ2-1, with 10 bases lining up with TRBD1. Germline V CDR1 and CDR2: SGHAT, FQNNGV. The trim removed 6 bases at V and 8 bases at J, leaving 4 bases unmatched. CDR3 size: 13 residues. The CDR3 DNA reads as TGTGCCAGCAGTCCGACAGGGGGCGATGAGCAGTTCTTC. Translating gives CASSPTGGDEQFF.

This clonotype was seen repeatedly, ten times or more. The CDR3 loop is CASSQEGGEAEAFF. As DNA, the CDR3 is TGCGCCAGCAGTCAAGAAGGGGGGGAAGCTGAAGCTTTCTTT. V usage is TRBV5-1 and J usage is TRBJ1-1; D perhaps matches TRBD1 (6 bases). This CDR3 is built from 14 residues. CDR1 and CDR2 from the germline V gene are SGHRS and YFSETQ. V lost 5 bases and J lost 6, with 17 bases in between.

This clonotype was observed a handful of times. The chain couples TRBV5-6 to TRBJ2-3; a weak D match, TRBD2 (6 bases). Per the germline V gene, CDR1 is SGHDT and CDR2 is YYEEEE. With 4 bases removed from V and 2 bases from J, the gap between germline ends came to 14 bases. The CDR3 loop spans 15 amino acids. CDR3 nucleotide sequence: TGTGCCAGCAGCCTCGGGTGGAGGGACACAGATACGCAGTATTTT. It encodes CASSLGWRDTDTQYF.

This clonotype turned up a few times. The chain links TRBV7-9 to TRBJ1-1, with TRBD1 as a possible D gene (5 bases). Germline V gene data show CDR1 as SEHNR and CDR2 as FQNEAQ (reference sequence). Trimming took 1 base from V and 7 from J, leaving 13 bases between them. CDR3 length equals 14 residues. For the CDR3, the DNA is TGTGCCAGCAGCTTAGGAGGGGAGTGGAATGAAGCTTTCTTT. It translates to CASSLGGEWNEAFF.

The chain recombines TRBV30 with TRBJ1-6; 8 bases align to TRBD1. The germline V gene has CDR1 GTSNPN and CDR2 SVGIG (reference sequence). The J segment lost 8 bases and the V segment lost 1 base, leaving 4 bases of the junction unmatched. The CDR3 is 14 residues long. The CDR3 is CAWSDAQGDSPLHF. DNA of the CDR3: TGTGCCTGGAGTGACGCACAGGGGGATTCACCCCTCCACTTT.

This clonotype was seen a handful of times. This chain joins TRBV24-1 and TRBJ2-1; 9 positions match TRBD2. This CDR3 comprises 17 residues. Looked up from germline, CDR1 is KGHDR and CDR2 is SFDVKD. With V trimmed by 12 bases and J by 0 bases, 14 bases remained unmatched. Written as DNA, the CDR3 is TGTGCCGCCCCGGGAACTAGCGGGCCTCGCTCCTACAATGAGCAGTTCTTC. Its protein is CAAPGTSGPRSYNEQFF.

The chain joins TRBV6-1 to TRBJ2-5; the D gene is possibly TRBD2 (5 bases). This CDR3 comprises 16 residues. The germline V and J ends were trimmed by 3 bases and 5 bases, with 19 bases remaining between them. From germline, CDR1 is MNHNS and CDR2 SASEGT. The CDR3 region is CASSDQDGQIAETQYF. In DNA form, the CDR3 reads TGTGCCAGCAGTGACCAGGACGGTCAAATAGCGGAGACCCAGTACTTC.

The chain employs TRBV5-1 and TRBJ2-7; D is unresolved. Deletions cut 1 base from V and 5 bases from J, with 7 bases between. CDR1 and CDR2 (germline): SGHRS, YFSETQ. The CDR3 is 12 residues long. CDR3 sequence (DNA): TGCGCCAGCAGCTTGTATGGGGACGAGCAGTACTTC. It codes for CASSLYGDEQYF. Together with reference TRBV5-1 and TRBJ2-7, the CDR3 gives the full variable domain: KAGVTQTPRYLIKTRGQQVTLSCSPISGHRSVSWYQQTPGQGLQFLFEYFSETQRNKGNFPGRFSGRQFSNSRSEMNVSTLELGDSALYLCASSLYGDEQYFGPGTRLTVT.